This entry lists 26 T cell receptor beta chains sequenced from one sample in a study of sequential checkpoint blockade in melanoma. Sequencing used immunoSEQ multiplex PCR; TCRdb keeps in-frame clones, though not all of them. The profile shows about 37,000 clones, about 30% of them singletons. Treatment indicated: randomized to nivolumab then ipilimumab (arm A) or the reverse (arm B). The specimen was tumor tissue (inferred from file names), collected from a patient given nivolumab and ipilimumab in sequence. The source of these receptors is a human donor with melanoma.

The gene calls are TRBV2 and TRBJ1-2; D is unresolved. Per germline, CDR1 SNHLY and CDR2 FYNNEI. The CDR3 extends over 13 amino acids. V was cut by 5 bases and J by 5 bases, with 12 bases left in between. Here the CDR3 reads CASSFGEVYGYTF. CDR3 DNA sequence: TGTGCCAGCAGTTTCGGGGAGGTGTATGGCTACACCTTC.

The sample holds a few counts of this clone. The CDR3 loop reads CASSLDGQGLMATNEKLFF. The CDR3 DNA follows: TGCGCCAGCAGCTTGGATGGACAGGGGCTGATGGCAACTAATGAAAAACTGTTTTTT. V and J are TRBV5-1 and TRBJ1-4, with 9 bases lining up with TRBD1. Germline V gene lookup returns CDR1 SGHRS and CDR2 YFSETQ. The CDR3 runs 19 residues. V gave up 0 bases and J gave up 0 bases; unmatched junction bases: 9.

This clone was detected only a few times. The chain has TRBV9 and TRBJ2-2; 7 bases line up with TRBD1. The germline CDR1 and CDR2 sequences are SGDLS and YYNGEE. The CDR3 is made up of 16 amino acids. V dropped 3 bases and J dropped 5; count of bases not matched to a gene: 10. Here the CDR3 reads CASSAKSDRRTGELFF. The CDR3, as DNA: TGTGCCAGCAGCGCCAAATCGGACAGGAGGACCGGGGAGCTGTTTTTT.

This chain connects TRBV30 to TRBJ1-3; maybe TRBD1 (5 bases). Trimming removed 2 bases at V and 1 base at J, with 9 bases between. This CDR3 region has 14 residues. Looked up from germline, CDR1 is GTSNPN and CDR2 is SVGIG (reference sequence). The CDR3 coding sequence is TGTGCCTGGAGTCCCAGGGCTTCTGGAAACACCATATATTTT. It translates to CAWSPRASGNTIYF.

V and J are TRBV6-8 and TRBJ1-4; 7 bases fit TRBD1. The CDR3 runs 14 residues. The germline CDR1 and CDR2 sequences are MNHGY and SAAAGT. Trimming at V came to 7 bases and at J to 4 bases, leaving 6 bases not matched to a gene. The CDR3 coding sequence is TGTGCCAGCACCTACGACAGGGTTAATGAAAAACTGTTTTTT. Translating gives CASTYDRVNEKLFF.

The V gene is TRBV19, the J gene TRBJ2-7; possibly TRBD1 for D (5 bases). The CDR3 length is 15 residues. The germline V and J ends were trimmed by 2 bases and 0 bases, with 11 bases remaining between them. Germline values: CDR1 LNHDA, CDR2 SQIVND (reference sequence). This CDR3 is CASSIKGALSYEQYF. In DNA form, the CDR3 reads TGTGCCAGTAGTATAAAAGGGGCCCTCTCCTACGAGCAGTACTTC. The full variable domain, completed using reference TRBV19 and TRBJ2-7, is DGGITQSPKYLFRKEGQNVTLSCEQNLNHDAMYWYRQDPGQGLRLIYYSQIVNDFQKGDIAEGYSVSREKKESFPLTVTSAQKNPTAFYLCASSIKGALSYEQYFGPGTRLTVT.

This clone was counted at least ten times. The chain couples TRBV7-1 to TRBJ1-2; D perhaps matches TRBD1 (5 bases). Being an ORF, TRBV7-1 has a function that is uncertain. The CDR3 is 13 residues long. Trimming shortened V by 4 bases and J by 3 bases, and 9 bases separated the two germline ends. CDR3 nucleotides: TGTGCCAGCAGCTTAGGGACCTACTATGGCTACACCTTC. This codes for CASSLGTYYGYTF.

The V and J genes are TRBV14 and TRBJ1-3; D unclear. This CDR3 is 15 amino acids long. Looked up from germline, CDR1 is SGHDN and CDR2 is FVKESK. Trimming removed 1 base from V and 0 bases from J, with 7 bases in between. CDR3 DNA sequence: TGTGCCAGCAGCCAAGTCGGGAGCTCTGGAAACACCATATATTTT. Protein sequence: CASSQVGSSGNTIYF.

This clone was seen a few times. J is TRBJ1-1 and V is TRBV9; possibly TRBD1 for D (5 bases). The V gene lost 3 bases and the J gene lost 0 bases, with 18 bases spanning the gap. The CDR3 contains 17 residues. Germline V gene data show CDR1 as SGDLS and CDR2 as YYNGEE. The CDR3 protein is CASSGAGTVLMNTEAFF. CDR3 nucleotides: TGTGCCAGCAGCGGGGCAGGGACGGTTCTCATGAACACTGAAGCTTTCTTT.

The chain has TRBV18 and TRBJ1-5; D is undetermined. Between the trimmed V and J ends, which lost 5 bases and 3 bases, there was a span of 11 bases. Germline lookup yields CDR1 KGHSH and CDR2 LQKENI. The CDR3 runs 14 residues. The CDR3 here is CASSSQRDNQPQHF. The CDR3 nucleotides read TGTGCCAGCTCATCTCAGAGAGACAATCAGCCCCAGCATTTT.

This clone has ten or more counts. V gene TRBV11-3 combines with J gene TRBJ1-1; 10 nucleotides align to TRBD1. V lost 5 bases to trimming and J lost 4 bases; unmatched junction nucleotides: 10. This CDR3 region has 16 residues. In germline, CDR1 is SGHNT, CDR2 YENEEA. CDR3 loop: CASSRDRGIGSTEAFF. The CDR3 DNA reads TGTGCCAGCAGCAGGGACAGGGGTATAGGAAGCACTGAAGCTTTCTTT.

This clone has more than one count but fewer than ten. Here the CDR3 reads CASSTGQGTTEAFF. In DNA, the CDR3 is TGTGCCAGCAGTACCGGACAGGGAACCACTGAAGCTTTCTTT. This chain links TRBV28 with TRBJ1-1; the match to TRBD1 covers 8 bases. CDR1 and CDR2 from the germline V gene are MDHEN and SYDVKM. This CDR3 comprises 14 residues. Germline trimming cut 5 bases from V and 4 bases from J; bases unmatched to any gene: 6.

This clone was counted a few times. This chain links TRBV11-3 with TRBJ2-3; 10 bases line up with TRBD1. Per the germline V gene, CDR1 is SGHNT and CDR2 is YENEEA. This CDR3 comprises 15 residues. Trimming removed 3 bases from V and 4 bases from J; junction bases left unmatched: 4. The DNA for the CDR3 is TGTGCCAGCAGCTTGTGGGGGACAGGGGCAGATACGCAGTATTTT. Translated: CASSLWGTGADTQYF.

The rearrangement uses TRBV9 and TRBJ2-5; no reliable D call. There are 12 residues in the CDR3. With 5 bases removed from V and 13 bases from J, the gap between germline ends came to 18 bases. Germline lookup yields CDR1 SGDLS and CDR2 YYNGEE. The DNA for the CDR3 is TGTGCCAGCAGTGAAAATCCCACGGCGCCGTACTTC. Translation gives CASSENPTAPYF.

This clone appeared many times. The DNA of the CDR3 is TGTGCCAGCAGCGGATCTTCTAGCGGGGGTGACCAAGAGACCCAGTACTTC. It codes for CASSGSSSGGDQETQYF. This rearrangement joins TRBV9 to TRBJ2-5; TRBD2 agrees at 10 bases. CDR1 is SGDLS and CDR2 is YYNGEE in the germline V gene. V lost 3 bases and J lost 0; bases outside the gene matches: 8. The CDR3 runs 17 residues.

The chain joins TRBV18 to TRBJ2-7; D ambiguous. CDR1 and CDR2 (germline): KGHSH, LQKENI. CDR3 length: 13 amino acids. V was clipped by 2 bases and J by 6 bases, with 11 bases between them. The CDR3 sequence: CASSPSRNGEQYF. The CDR3 DNA is TGTGCCAGCTCACCAAGCAGGAATGGCGAGCAGTACTTC. Variable domain in full (rest from reference TRBV18 and TRBJ2-7): NAGVMQNPRHLVRRRGQEARLRCSPMKGHSHVYWYRQLPEEGLKFMVYLQKENIIDESGMPKERFSAEFPKEGPSILRIQQVVRGDSAAYFCASSPSRNGEQYFGPGTRLTVT.

The sample holds many counts of this clone. This chain joins TRBV9 and TRBJ2-3, with 15 bases aligning to TRBD2. J was trimmed by 3 bases and V by 5 bases; bases with no gene match: 4. CDR3 length equals 16 residues. Germline V CDR1 and CDR2: SGDLS, YYNGEE. The CDR3 region is CASRAGLAGGTDTQYF. The CDR3 DNA follows: TGTGCCAGCAGGGCCGGACTAGCGGGGGGGACAGATACGCAGTATTTT.

This clone has only a few counts. The rearrangement uses TRBV6-8 and TRBJ1-5, with D tentatively TRBD1 (6 bases). The CDR3 totals 15 residues. Germline CDR1 and CDR2: MNHGY and SAAAGT. With 2 bases removed from V and 6 bases from J, the gap between germline ends came to 14 bases. In nucleotides, the CDR3 is TGTGCCAGCAGTTACGGCAGGGGAGTCGGTCAGCCCCAGCATTTT. Encoded protein: CASSYGRGVGQPQHF.

This clone was seen a handful of times. The V call is TRBV6-8, the J call TRBJ1-2; D is perhaps TRBD1 (5 bases). This CDR3 contains 14 residues. Germline V gene lookup returns CDR1 MNHGY and CDR2 SAAAGT. The V and J ends lost 1 base and 6 bases respectively, with 12 bases between them. CDR3 in DNA: TGTGCCAGCAGTTACTATTCAGCAGGGAATGGCTACACCTTC. This codes for CASSYYSAGNGYTF.

In this sample, this clone turned up many times. The chain uses TRBV12-2 and TRBJ1-2; the table calls TRBD1, which could not be checked here. TRBV12-2 is a pseudogene segment. The CDR3 has 14 amino acids. The CDR3 DNA reads TGTGCCAGTAGTGACCAGGGGATCCTCTATGGCTACACCTTC. Translated: CASSDQGILYGYTF.

This chain connects TRBV11-3 to TRBJ2-5, with 12 bases matching TRBD2. CDR1 is SGHNT, CDR2 YENEEA, per germline. The CDR3 has 18 residues. V lost 3 bases and J lost 1; bases outside the gene matches: 9. CDR3 DNA: TGTGCCAGCAGCTTTCAGGGGACTAGCGGGCTGCGCCAAGAGACCCAGTACTTC. Protein: CASSFQGTSGLRQETQYF. Together with reference TRBV11-3 and TRBJ2-5, the CDR3 gives the full variable domain: EAGVVQSPRYKIIEKKQPVAFWCNPISGHNTLYWYLQNLGQGPELLIRYENEEAVDDSQLPKDRFSAERLKGVDSTLKIQPAELGDSAVYLCASSFQGTSGLRQETQYFGPGTRLLVL.

The chain is built from TRBV9 and TRBJ1-2, with D uncertain. V was clipped by 0 bases and J by 1 base, with 7 bases between them. The CDR3 extends over 14 amino acids. Per germline, CDR1 SGDLS and CDR2 YYNGEE. This CDR3 is CASSVGTGNYGYTF. In DNA, the CDR3 is TGTGCCAGCAGCGTAGGGACGGGTAACTATGGCTACACCTTC. The variable domain in full, completed from reference TRBV9 and TRBJ1-2, reads DSGVTQTPKHLITATGQRVTLRCSPRSGDLSVYWYQQSLDQGLQFLIQYYNGEERAKGNILERFSAQQFPDLHSELNLSSLELGDSALYFCASSVGTGNYGYTFGSGTRLTVV.

V and J are TRBV6-8 and TRBJ1-1; a weak D match, TRBD1 (5 bases). CDR3 length: 17 residues. Per germline, CDR1 MNHGY and CDR2 SAAAGT. V dropped 6 bases and J dropped 1 base, with 21 bases sitting between them. The CDR3: CASSPYGQSGRNTEAFF. In DNA form, the CDR3 reads TGTGCCAGCAGCCCCTACGGCCAATCAGGGAGGAACACTGAAGCTTTCTTT.

This clone was observed a handful of times. The chain couples TRBV4-1 to TRBJ2-7; 9 nucleotides match TRBD1. The CDR3 spans 18 residues. V dropped 6 bases and J dropped 4; count of bases not matched to a gene: 19. In germline, CDR1 is MGHRA, CDR2 YSYEKL. This CDR3 reads CASSKPTRGQGKGYEQYF. The CDR3 coding sequence is TGCGCCAGCAGTAAACCTACTCGGGGACAGGGTAAGGGTTACGAGCAGTACTTC.

The rearrangement uses TRBV9 and TRBJ1-2; the D gene is possibly TRBD1 (6 bases). Germline assignment: CDR1 SGDLS and CDR2 YYNGEE. The CDR3 is 15 amino acids. V lost 7 bases to trimming and J lost 4 bases, with 20 bases between them. CDR3 protein: CASGPGGATLYGYTF. The DNA of the CDR3 is TGTGCCAGCGGCCCTGGGGGGGCAACTCTCTATGGCTACACCTTC.

The chain links TRBV6-8 to TRBJ2-7, with 8 bases identical to TRBD1. Germline CDR1 reads MNHGY; CDR2 reads SAAAGT. The CDR3 runs 15 residues. The V gene end was trimmed by 0 bases and the J gene end by 5 bases; junction bases not matched to a gene: 6. CDR3 in DNA: TGTGCCAGCAGTTACTCGGGGACAGGTTTGCACGAGCAGTACTTC. Translating gives CASSYSGTGLHEQYF.